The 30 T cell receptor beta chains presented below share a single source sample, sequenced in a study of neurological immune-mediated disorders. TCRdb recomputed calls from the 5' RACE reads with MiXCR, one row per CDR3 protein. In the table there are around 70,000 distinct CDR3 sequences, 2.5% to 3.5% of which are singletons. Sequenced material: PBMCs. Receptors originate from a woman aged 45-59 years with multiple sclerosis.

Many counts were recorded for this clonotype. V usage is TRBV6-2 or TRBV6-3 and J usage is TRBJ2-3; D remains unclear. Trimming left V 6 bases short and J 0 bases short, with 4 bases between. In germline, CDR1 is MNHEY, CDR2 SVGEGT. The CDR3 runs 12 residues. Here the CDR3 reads CASSRSTDTQYF. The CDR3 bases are TGTGCCAGCAGCAGGAGCACAGATACGCAGTATTTT.

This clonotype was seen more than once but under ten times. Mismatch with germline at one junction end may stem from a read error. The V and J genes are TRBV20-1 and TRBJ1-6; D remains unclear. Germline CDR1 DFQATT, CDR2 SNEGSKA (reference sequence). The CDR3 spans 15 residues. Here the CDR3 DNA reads TGCAGTGCCAGACCGGGTCCTTCGATTAATTCACACCTCCACTTT. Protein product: CSARPGPSINSHLHF.

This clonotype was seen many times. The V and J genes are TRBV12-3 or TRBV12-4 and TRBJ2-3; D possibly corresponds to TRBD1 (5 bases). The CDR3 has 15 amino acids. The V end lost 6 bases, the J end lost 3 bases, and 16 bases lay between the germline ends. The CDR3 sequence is CASSAGMEGTDTQYF. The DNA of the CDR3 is TGTGCCAGCAGCGCAGGGATGGAAGGTACAGATACGCAGTATTTT.

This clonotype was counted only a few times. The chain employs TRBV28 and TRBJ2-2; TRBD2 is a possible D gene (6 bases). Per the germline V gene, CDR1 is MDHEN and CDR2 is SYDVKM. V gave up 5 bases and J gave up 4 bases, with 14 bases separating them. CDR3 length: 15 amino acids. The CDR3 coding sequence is TGTGCCAGCAGTCCGGTCTGGGGAGGCACCGGGGAGCTGTTTTTT. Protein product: CASSPVWGGTGELFF.

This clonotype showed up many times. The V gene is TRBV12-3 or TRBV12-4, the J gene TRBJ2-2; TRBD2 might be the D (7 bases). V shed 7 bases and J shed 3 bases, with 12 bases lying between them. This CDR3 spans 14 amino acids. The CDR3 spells CASILGGHTGELFF. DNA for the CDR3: TGTGCCAGCATCCTCGGGGGGCACACCGGGGAGCTGTTTTTT.

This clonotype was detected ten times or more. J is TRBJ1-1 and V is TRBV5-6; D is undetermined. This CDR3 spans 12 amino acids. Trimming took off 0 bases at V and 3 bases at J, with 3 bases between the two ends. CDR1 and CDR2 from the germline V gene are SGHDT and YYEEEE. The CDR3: CASSLGHTEAFF. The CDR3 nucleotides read TGTGCCAGCAGCTTGGGACACACTGAAGCTTTCTTT.

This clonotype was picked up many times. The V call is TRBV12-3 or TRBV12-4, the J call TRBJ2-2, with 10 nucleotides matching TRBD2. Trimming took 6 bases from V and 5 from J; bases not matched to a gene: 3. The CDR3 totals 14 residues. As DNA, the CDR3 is TGTGCCAGCAGAGCGGGAGGGGGAACCGGGGAGCTGTTTTTT. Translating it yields CASRAGGGTGELFF.

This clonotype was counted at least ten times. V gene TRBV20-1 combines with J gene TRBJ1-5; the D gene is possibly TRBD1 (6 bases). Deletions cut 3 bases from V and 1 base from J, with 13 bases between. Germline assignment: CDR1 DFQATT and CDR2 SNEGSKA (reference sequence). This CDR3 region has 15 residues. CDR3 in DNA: TGCAGTGCTAGCCCCGGGACAATGAGCAATCAGCCCCAGCATTTT. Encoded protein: CSASPGTMSNQPQHF.

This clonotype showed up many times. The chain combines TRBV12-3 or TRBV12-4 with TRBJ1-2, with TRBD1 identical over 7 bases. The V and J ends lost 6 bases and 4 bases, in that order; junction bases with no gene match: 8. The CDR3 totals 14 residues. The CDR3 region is CASSPGGAGYGYTF. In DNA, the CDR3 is TGTGCCAGCAGCCCAGGGGGGGCAGGCTATGGCTACACCTTC.

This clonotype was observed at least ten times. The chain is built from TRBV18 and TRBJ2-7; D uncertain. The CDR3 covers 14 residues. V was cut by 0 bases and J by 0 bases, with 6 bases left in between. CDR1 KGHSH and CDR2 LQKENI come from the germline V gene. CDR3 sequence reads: CASSPPGSSYEQYV. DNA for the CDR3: TGTGCCAGCTCACCACCAGGCAGCTCCTACGAGCAGTACGTC.

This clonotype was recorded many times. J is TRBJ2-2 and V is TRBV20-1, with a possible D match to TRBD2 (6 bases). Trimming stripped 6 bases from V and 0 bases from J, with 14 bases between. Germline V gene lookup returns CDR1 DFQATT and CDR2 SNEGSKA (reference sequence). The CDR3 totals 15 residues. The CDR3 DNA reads TGCAGTGCCCAGGCGGAGGGGCCGAACACCGGGGAGCTGTTTTTT. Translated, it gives CSAQAEGPNTGELFF.

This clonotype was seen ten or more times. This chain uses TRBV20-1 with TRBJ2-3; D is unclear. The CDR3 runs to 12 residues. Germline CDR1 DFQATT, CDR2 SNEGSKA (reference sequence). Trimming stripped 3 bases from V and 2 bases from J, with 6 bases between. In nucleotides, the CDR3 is TGCAGTGCTAGCGGTTACACAGATACGCAGTATTTT. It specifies CSASGYTDTQYF.

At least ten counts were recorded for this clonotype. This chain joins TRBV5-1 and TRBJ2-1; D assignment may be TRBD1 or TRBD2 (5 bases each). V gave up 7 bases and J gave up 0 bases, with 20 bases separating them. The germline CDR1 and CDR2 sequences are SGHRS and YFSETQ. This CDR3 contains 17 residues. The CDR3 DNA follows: TGCGCCAGCCGGGGACCTTCCACGGAGAGCTCCTACAATGAGCAGTTCTTC. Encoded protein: CASRGPSTESSYNEQFF.

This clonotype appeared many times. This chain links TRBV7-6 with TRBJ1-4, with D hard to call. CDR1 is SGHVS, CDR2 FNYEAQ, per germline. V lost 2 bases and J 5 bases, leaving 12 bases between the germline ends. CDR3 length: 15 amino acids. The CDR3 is CASSLFRGSNEKLFF. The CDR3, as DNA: TGTGCCAGCAGCTTATTTCGGGGTTCGAATGAAAAACTGTTTTTT.

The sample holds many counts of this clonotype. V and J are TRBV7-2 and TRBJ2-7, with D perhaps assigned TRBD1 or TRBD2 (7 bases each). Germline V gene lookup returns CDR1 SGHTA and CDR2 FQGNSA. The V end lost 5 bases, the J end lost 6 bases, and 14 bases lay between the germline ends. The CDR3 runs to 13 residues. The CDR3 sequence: CASSPSGQAEQYF. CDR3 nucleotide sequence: TGTGCCAGCAGCCCTAGCGGACAGGCCGAGCAGTACTTC.

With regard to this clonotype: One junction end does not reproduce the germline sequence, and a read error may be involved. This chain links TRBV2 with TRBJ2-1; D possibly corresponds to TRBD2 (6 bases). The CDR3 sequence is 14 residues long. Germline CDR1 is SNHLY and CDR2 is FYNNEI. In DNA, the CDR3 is TGTGTCAGCGGGTCAGACTCCTCAAGCAATGAGCAGTTCTTC. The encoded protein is CVSGSDSSSNEQFF. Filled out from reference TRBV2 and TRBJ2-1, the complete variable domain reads EPEVTQTPSHQVTQMGQEVILRCVPISNHLYFYWYRQILGQKVEFLVSFYNNEISEKSEIFDDQFSVERPDGSNFTLKIRSTKLEDSAMYFCVSGSDSSSNEQFFGPGTRLTVL.

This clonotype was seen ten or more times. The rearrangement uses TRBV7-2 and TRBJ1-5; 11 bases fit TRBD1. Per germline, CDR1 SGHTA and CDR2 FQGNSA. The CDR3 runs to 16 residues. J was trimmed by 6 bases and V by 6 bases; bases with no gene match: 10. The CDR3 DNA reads TGTGCCAGCAGTCAAACCGGGACAGGGGGTGTTCAGCCCCAGCATTTT. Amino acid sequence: CASSQTGTGGVQPQHF.

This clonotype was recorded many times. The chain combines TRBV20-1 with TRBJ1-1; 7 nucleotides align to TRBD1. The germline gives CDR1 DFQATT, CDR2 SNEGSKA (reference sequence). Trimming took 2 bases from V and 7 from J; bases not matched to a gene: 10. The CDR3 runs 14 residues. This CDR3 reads CSARSQGRQGEAFF. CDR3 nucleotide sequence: TGCAGTGCTAGATCACAGGGACGACAGGGTGAAGCTTTCTTT.

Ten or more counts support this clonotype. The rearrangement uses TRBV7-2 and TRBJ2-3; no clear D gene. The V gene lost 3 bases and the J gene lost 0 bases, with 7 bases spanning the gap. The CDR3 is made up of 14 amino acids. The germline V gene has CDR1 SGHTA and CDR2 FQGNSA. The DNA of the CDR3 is TGTGCCAGCAGCTTGATCGGTAGCACAGATACGCAGTATTTT. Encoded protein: CASSLIGSTDTQYF.

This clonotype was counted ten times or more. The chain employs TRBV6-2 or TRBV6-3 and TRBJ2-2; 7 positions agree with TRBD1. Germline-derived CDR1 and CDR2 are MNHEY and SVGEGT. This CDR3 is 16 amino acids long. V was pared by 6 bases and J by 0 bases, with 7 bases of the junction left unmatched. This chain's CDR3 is CASRKQGSPNTGELFF. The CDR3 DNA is TGTGCCAGCAGGAAACAGGGGAGCCCGAACACCGGGGAGCTGTTTTTT.

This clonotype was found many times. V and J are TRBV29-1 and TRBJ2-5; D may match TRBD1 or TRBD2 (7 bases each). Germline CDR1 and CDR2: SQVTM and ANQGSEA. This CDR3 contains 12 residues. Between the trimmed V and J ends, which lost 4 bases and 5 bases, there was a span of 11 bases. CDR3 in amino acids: CSVAGGQETQYF. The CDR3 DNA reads TGCAGCGTTGCGGGGGGACAGGAGACCCAGTACTTC.

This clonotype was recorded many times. The CDR3 sequence: CSASGRFDEQFF. DNA of the CDR3: TGCAGTGCTAGCGGGAGGTTCGATGAGCAGTTCTTC. The chain joins TRBV20-1 to TRBJ2-1; TRBD2 agrees at 7 bases. Germline CDR1 is DFQATT and CDR2 is SNEGSKA (reference sequence). The CDR3 is 12 amino acids. V lost 3 bases and J lost 8; bases outside the gene matches: 4.

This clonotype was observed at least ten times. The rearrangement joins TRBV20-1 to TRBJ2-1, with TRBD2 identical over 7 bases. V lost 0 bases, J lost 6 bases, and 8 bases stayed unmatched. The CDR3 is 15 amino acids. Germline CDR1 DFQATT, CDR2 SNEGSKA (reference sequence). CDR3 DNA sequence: TGCAGTGCTAGAGAGGGACTATTGCTAAGCAATGAGCAGTTCTTC. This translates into CSAREGLLLSNEQFF.

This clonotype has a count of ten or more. CDR3 nucleotide sequence: TGCGCCAGCAGCGCCGGGACAGATTTCTTGAACACTGAAGCTTTCTTT. Its translation: CASSAGTDFLNTEAFF. The chain recombines TRBV5-1 with TRBJ1-1; 7 bases are shared with TRBD1. The CDR3 extends over 16 amino acids. V shed 4 bases, J shed 0 bases, and the junction held 9 bases outside the gene matches. From germline, CDR1 is SGHRS and CDR2 YFSETQ. The whole variable domain, filled in from reference TRBV5-1 and TRBJ1-1, reads KAGVTQTPRYLIKTRGQQVTLSCSPISGHRSVSWYQQTPGQGLQFLFEYFSETQRNKGNFPGRFSGRQFSNSRSEMNVSTLELGDSALYLCASSAGTDFLNTEAFFGQGTRLTVV.

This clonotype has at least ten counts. In DNA, the CDR3 is TGTGCCAGCAGTTTCGGGTTAGCGGGAGGGATCAATGAGCAGTTCTTC. This encodes CASSFGLAGGINEQFF. The V and J genes are TRBV27 and TRBJ2-1; 11 nucleotides align to TRBD2. The trim removed 3 bases at V and 6 bases at J, leaving 7 bases unmatched. The CDR3 loop spans 16 amino acids. Germline CDR1 MNHEY, CDR2 SMNVEV (reference sequence).

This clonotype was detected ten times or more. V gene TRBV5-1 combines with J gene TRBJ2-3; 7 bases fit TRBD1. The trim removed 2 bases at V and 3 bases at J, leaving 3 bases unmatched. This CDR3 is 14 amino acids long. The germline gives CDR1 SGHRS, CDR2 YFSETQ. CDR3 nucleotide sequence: TGCGCCAGCAGCTTTCAACAGGGGACAGATACGCAGTATTTT. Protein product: CASSFQQGTDTQYF. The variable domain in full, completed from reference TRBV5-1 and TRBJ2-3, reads KAGVTQTPRYLIKTRGQQVTLSCSPISGHRSVSWYQQTPGQGLQFLFEYFSETQRNKGNFPGRFSGRQFSNSRSEMNVSTLELGDSALYLCASSFQQGTDTQYFGPGTRLTVL.

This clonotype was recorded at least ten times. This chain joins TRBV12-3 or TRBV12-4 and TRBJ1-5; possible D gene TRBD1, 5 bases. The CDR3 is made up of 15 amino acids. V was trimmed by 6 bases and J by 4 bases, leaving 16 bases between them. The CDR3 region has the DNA TGTGCCAGCAGCATTGGGGGACTGACTAATCAGCCCCAGCATTTT. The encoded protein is CASSIGGLTNQPQHF.

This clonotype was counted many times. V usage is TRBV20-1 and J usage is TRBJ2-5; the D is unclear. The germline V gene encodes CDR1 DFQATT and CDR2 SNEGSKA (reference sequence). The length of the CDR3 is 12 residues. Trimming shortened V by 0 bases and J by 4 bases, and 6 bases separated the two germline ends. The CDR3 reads CSARDGGETQYF. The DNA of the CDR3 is TGCAGTGCTAGAGATGGCGGAGAGACCCAGTACTTC.

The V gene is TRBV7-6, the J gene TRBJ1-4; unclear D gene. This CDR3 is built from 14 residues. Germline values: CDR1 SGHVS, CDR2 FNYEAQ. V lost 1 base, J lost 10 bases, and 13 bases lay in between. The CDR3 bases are TGTGCCAGCAGCTTAGAGGTCCTGGGCGGAAAACTGTTTTTT. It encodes CASSLEVLGGKLFF.

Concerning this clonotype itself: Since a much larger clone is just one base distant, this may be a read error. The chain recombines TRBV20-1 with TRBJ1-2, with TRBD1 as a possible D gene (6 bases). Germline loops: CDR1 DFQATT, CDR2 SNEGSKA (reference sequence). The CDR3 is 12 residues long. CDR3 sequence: CSARGQVHGHTF. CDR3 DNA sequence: TGCAGTGCTAGAGGACAGGTCCATGGCCACACCTTC.